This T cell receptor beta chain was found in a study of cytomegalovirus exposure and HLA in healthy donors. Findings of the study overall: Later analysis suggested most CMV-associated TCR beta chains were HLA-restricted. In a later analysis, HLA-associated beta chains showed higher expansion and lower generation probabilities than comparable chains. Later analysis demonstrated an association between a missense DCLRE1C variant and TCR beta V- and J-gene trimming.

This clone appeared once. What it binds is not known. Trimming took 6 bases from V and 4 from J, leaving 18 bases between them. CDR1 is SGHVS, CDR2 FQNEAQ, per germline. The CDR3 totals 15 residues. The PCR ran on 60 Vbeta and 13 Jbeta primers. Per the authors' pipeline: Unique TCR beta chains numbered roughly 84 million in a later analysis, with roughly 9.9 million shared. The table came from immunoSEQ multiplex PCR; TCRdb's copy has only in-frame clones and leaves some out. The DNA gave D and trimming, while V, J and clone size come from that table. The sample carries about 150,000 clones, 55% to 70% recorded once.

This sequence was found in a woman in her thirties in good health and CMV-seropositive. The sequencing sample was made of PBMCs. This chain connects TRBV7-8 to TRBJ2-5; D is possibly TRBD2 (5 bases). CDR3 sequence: CASRRQTGIGETQYF. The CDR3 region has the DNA TGTGCCAGCAGACGGCAGACCGGGATAGGAGAGACCCAGTACTTC.